These T cell receptor beta chains were read from a single sample in a study of shared clonotypes between healthy human individuals. Profiled with immunoSEQ multiplex PCR; TCRdb holds only in-frame clones, not every one. The table shows about 2,200,000 clones, with 90% to 95% occurring only once. Sequenced material: naive CD8+ T cells from PBMCs. The receptors were gathered from a young man in good health. Some clones in this sample may be carry-over from other donors' samples. CDR3s include the opening cysteine and the closing phenylalanine or tryptophan. The order of the fields is J gene, D gene, clone size, V gene, CDR3 DNA, CDR3 protein. A D gene is named only where the DNA matches it firmly. Some rows have no size entry. The others give once, few or many, or a class for an expanded clone.

J gene: TRBJ2-2; D gene: TRBD2; clone size: NA; V gene: TRBV5-1; CDR3 DNA: TGCGCCAGCAGCCCCCGGGGGGAACGAGGGGAGCTGTTTTTT; CDR3 protein: CASSPRGERGELFF
J gene: TRBJ2-2; D gene: NA; clone size: NA; V gene: TRBV7-6; CDR3 DNA: TGTGCCAGCAGCTTAGCGGCATTCGCGAACACCGGGGAGCTGTTTTTT; CDR3 protein: CASSLAAFANTGELFF
J gene: TRBJ2-1; D gene: NA; clone size: NA; V gene: TRBV5-1; CDR3 DNA: TGCGCCAGCAGCTTTTCTGGGGGTAGCAATGAGCAGTTCTTC; CDR3 protein: CASSFSGGSNEQFF
J gene: TRBJ1-4; D gene: TRBD1; clone size: NA; V gene: TRBV2; CDR3 DNA: TGTGCCAGCAGAGACTCAACAGGGGTCGGTGAAAAACTGTTTTTT; CDR3 protein: CASRDSTGVGEKLFF
J gene: TRBJ1-2; D gene: NA; clone size: NA; V gene: TRBV19; CDR3 DNA: TGTGCCAGTAGTATAACACCGGGTCGAGATGGCTACACCTTC; CDR3 protein: CASSITPGRDGYTF
J gene: TRBJ2-5; D gene: TRBD1; clone size: NA; V gene: TRBV5-1; CDR3 DNA: TGCGCCAGCCGGACAGGGGGCATGGAGACCCAGTACTTC; CDR3 protein: CASRTGGMETQYF
J gene: TRBJ2-7; D gene: NA; clone size: NA; V gene: TRBV4-1; CDR3 DNA: TGCGCCAGCAGCCAAGTTTCGGGGCCCTACGAGCAGTACTTC; CDR3 protein: CASSQVSGPYEQYF
J gene: TRBJ2-7; D gene: NA; clone size: NA; V gene: TRBV28; CDR3 DNA: TGTGCCAGCAGTTTCCTGACGGAGGTTGGGGAGCAGTACTTC; CDR3 protein: CASSFLTEVGEQYF
J gene: TRBJ1-4; D gene: NA; clone size: NA; V gene: TRBV9; CDR3 DNA: TGTGCCAGCAGCGTAGAATCCGACGGGGGTAGACTGTTTTTT; CDR3 protein: CASSVESDGGRLFF
J gene: TRBJ2-2; D gene: TRBD2; clone size: NA; V gene: TRBV10-3; CDR3 DNA: TGTGCCACCAGGAGTCCGGGACTAGCGGGGACCTCGAACACCGGGGAGCTGTTTTTT; CDR3 protein: CATRSPGLAGTSNTGELFF
J gene: TRBJ2-7; D gene: NA; clone size: NA; V gene: TRBV11-2; CDR3 DNA: TGTGCCAGCAGCCCCTACGGGGCAGGGTTGAACGAGCAGTACTTC; CDR3 protein: CASSPYGAGLNEQYF
J gene: TRBJ1-4; D gene: NA; clone size: NA; V gene: TRBV27; CDR3 DNA: TGTGCCAGCAGTGCGACTCCAACGGCAACTAATGAAAAACTGTTTTTT; CDR3 protein: CASSATPTATNEKLFF
J gene: TRBJ2-1; D gene: TRBD2; clone size: NA; V gene: TRBV7-9; CDR3 DNA: TGTGCCAGCAGCTTATTTGCGGGAGGGCGTAATGAGCAGTTCTTC; CDR3 protein: CASSLFAGGRNEQFF
J gene: TRBJ2-7; D gene: NA; clone size: once; V gene: TRBV10-3; CDR3 DNA: TGTGCCATCACTCTCCGGGAGAACGAGCAGTACTTC; CDR3 protein: CAITLRENEQYF